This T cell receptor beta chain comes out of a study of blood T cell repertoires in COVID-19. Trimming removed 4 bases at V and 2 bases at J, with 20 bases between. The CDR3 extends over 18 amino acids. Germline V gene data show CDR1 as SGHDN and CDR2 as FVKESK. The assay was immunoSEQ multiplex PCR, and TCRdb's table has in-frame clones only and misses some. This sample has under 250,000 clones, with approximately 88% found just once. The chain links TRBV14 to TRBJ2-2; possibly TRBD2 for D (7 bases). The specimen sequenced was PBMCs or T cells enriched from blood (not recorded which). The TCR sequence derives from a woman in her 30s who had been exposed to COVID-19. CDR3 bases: TGTGCCAGCAGCCTGGGGGCTTGGGCTAGCGGAAACACCGGGGAGCTGTTTTTT. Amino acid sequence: CASSLGAWASGNTGELFF.